These 22 T cell receptor beta chains originate from one sample sequenced in a study of blood T cell repertoires in COVID-19. Data came from immunoSEQ multiplex PCR; TCRdb stores just in-frame clones and leaves some out. The data contain tens of thousands of clones, 65% to 85% of them singletons. Sequenced material: peripheral blood. These receptors were collected from an elderly man with COVID-19, enrolled during active disease.

This chain joins TRBV6-4 and TRBJ2-7; D might be TRBD1 (7 bases). The V gene's germline CDR1 is MRHNA and CDR2 SNTAGT. The length of the CDR3 is 14 residues. Trimming took off 8 bases at V and 2 bases at J, with 16 bases between the two ends. CDR3 in amino acids: CASRRERGPYEQYF. The CDR3, as DNA: TGTGCCAGCCGGAGGGAGAGGGGGCCCTACGAGCAGTACTTC.

This chain joins TRBV7-8 and TRBJ1-2; 7 bases are shared with TRBD1. The CDR3 has 16 amino acids. Germline CDR1 is SGHVS and CDR2 is FQNEAQ. The junction had 9 bases not matched to a gene; V was cut back by 1 base and J by 4 bases. DNA for the CDR3: TGTGCCAGCAGCTTAGTAGGACAGGTAGAGGGCTATGGCTACACCTTC. It specifies CASSLVGQVEGYGYTF. The full variable domain, rest sourced from reference TRBV7-8 and TRBJ1-2, is GAGVSQSPRYKVAKRGQDVALRCDPISGHVSLFWYQQALGQGPEFLTYFQNEAQLDKSGLPSDRFFAERPEGSVSTLKIQRTQQEDSAVYLCASSLVGQVEGYGYTFGSGTRLTVV.

The CDR3 reads CASSEDGTHANYGYTF. The CDR3 DNA sequence: TGTGCCAGCAGTGAAGATGGGACACATGCTAACTATGGCTACACCTTC. The chain has TRBV25-1 and TRBJ1-2; a possible D gene is TRBD1 (6 bases). This CDR3 spans 16 amino acids. V dropped 2 bases and J dropped 0 bases, with 13 bases sitting between them. The germline V gene encodes CDR1 MGHDK and CDR2 SYGVNS.

Here the CDR3 DNA reads TGTGCCAGCAGCTTAGAAGGGGGCGGGGAGCTGTTTTTT. It translates to CASSLEGGGELFF. The chain joins TRBV7-6 to TRBJ2-2; D may be TRBD1 (6 bases). Trimming removed 1 base from V and 7 bases from J, with 7 bases in between. The CDR3 length is 13 residues. CDR1 is SGHVS and CDR2 is FNYEAQ in the germline V gene.

This rearrangement joins TRBV27 to TRBJ1-4; 8 nucleotides align to TRBD1. This CDR3 is built from 14 residues. J lost 8 bases, V lost 2 bases, and 4 bases had no gene match. The germline CDR1 and CDR2 sequences are MNHEY and SMNVEV (reference sequence). This chain's CDR3 is CASSLQGAREKLFF. The CDR3 coding sequence is TGTGCCAGCAGTTTACAGGGGGCGAGAGAAAAACTGTTTTTT.

CDR3 loop: CASSWGTGDGNTIYF. The DNA for the CDR3 is TGTGCCAGTTCCTGGGGGACAGGGGACGGAAACACCATATATTTT. This rearrangement joins TRBV27 to TRBJ1-3; 10 positions match TRBD1. The CDR3 has 15 amino acids. Germline CDR1 reads MNHEY; CDR2 reads SMNVEV (reference sequence). Losses at the gene ends were 9 bases for V and 4 bases for J; bases not matched to a gene: 9.

V usage is TRBV11-3 and J usage is TRBJ1-6, with TRBD1 identical over 12 bases. This CDR3 has 20 residues. V gave up 1 base and J gave up 6 bases; unmatched junction bases: 13. Germline loops: CDR1 SGHNT, CDR2 YENEEA. The CDR3, as DNA: TGTGCCAGCAGCTTAGGGGGCGGGACAGGGGGCAAAGTCGCTAATTCACCCCTCCACTTT. Amino acid sequence: CASSLGGGTGGKVANSPLHF.

CDR3 in amino acids: CASSLVPGGTEAFF. CDR3 bases: TGTGCCAGCAGCTTAGTACCAGGGGGGACTGAAGCTTTCTTT. The gene calls are TRBV7-2 and TRBJ1-1; 7 bases fit TRBD1. The CDR3 sequence is 14 residues long. In germline, CDR1 is SGHTA, CDR2 FQGNSA. Germline trimming cut 1 base from V and 5 bases from J; bases unmatched to any gene: 4.

This chain links TRBV6-5 with TRBJ1-2, with D possibly being TRBD1 (5 bases). CDR3 length equals 13 residues. Looked up from germline, CDR1 is MNHEY and CDR2 is SVGAGI. V lost 6 bases, J lost 6 bases, and 14 bases lay in between. The CDR3 loop is CASRLTVVDGYTF. The CDR3 DNA sequence: TGTGCCAGCAGGCTGACAGTGGTAGATGGCTACACCTTC.

V gene TRBV3-1 (or the pseudogene TRBV3-2) combines with J gene TRBJ2-6, with 7 bases matching TRBD1. Germline CDR1 is LGHDT and CDR2 is YNNKEL (reference sequence). The CDR3 spans 15 residues. V trimming: 5 bases; J trimming: 4 bases; junction bases outside the gene matches: 5. CDR3 in amino acids: CASSDRASGANVLTF. The CDR3 bases are TGTGCCAGCAGCGACAGGGCATCCGGGGCCAACGTCCTGACTTTC.

V usage is TRBV11-2 and J usage is TRBJ1-1, with 8 bases aligning to TRBD1. The CDR3 spans 16 residues. Germline-derived CDR1 and CDR2 are SGHAT and FQNNGV. V shed 5 bases, J shed 4 bases, and the junction held 12 bases outside the gene matches. In DNA, the CDR3 is TGTGCCAGCAGCCTCGGAGGGGCAGGGGGCTTCACTGAAGCTTTCTTT. Its translation: CASSLGGAGGFTEAFF.

This clone showed up just once. This chain uses TRBV7-6 with TRBJ1-2; TRBD1 matches 7 bases. The CDR3 is 15 residues long. The germline gives CDR1 SGHVS, CDR2 FNYEAQ. After removal of 8 bases from V and 3 bases from J, the junction contained 12 bases not matched to a gene. This chain's CDR3 is CASGWARGTDYGYTF. The CDR3 DNA sequence: TGTGCCAGCGGCTGGGCCAGGGGGACGGACTATGGCTACACCTTC.

The chain employs TRBV4-3 and TRBJ2-1, with 11 bases lining up with TRBD2. There are 16 residues in the CDR3. Losses at the gene ends were 2 bases for V and 7 bases for J; bases not matched to a gene: 7. Germline CDR1 and CDR2: LGHNA and YSLEER. Here the CDR3 reads CASSQTLAGVGNEQFF. The CDR3 DNA is TGCGCCAGCAGCCAAACACTAGCGGGGGTCGGGAATGAGCAGTTCTTC.

The DNA of the CDR3 is TGTGCAAGTCGCCAATTAGGAGGCCTAAAAGCCGGTTATAGCAATCAGCCCCAGCATTTT. It translates to CASRQLGGLKAGYSNQPQHF. V is TRBV12-2 and J is TRBJ1-5. TRBV12-2 is a listed pseudogene. This CDR3 spans 20 amino acids.

This clone was detected only a few times. J is TRBJ1-5 and V is TRBV6-5, with 12 nucleotides matching TRBD1. This CDR3 is 16 amino acids long. Germline V lookup: CDR1 MNHEY, CDR2 SVGAGI. V shed 2 bases, J shed 6 bases, and the junction held 5 bases outside the gene matches. The CDR3 region is CASSYTGQGATQPQHF. DNA of the CDR3: TGTGCCAGCAGTTACACGGGACAGGGGGCCACTCAGCCCCAGCATTTT.

CDR3 protein: CATSETGTSNYGYTF. The DNA of the CDR3 is TGTGCCACCAGTGAAACCGGGACTTCCAACTATGGCTACACCTTC. This chain connects TRBV24-1 to TRBJ1-2; D perhaps matches TRBD1 (5 bases). Germline V gene sequence: CDR1 KGHDR, CDR2 SFDVKD. The CDR3 consists of 15 residues. V lost 4 bases and J 2 bases, leaving 13 bases between the germline ends.

The chain has TRBV9 and TRBJ1-5, with D tentatively TRBD1 (5 bases). V lost 1 base to trimming and J lost 7 bases, with 12 bases between them. This CDR3 spans 14 amino acids. Germline V gene sequence: CDR1 SGDLS, CDR2 YYNGEE. The CDR3 nucleotides are TGTGCCAGCAGCGTACAGGGAAACTACCAGCCCCAGCATTTT. Translating gives CASSVQGNYQPQHF. Together with reference TRBV9 and TRBJ1-5, the CDR3 gives the full variable domain: DSGVTQTPKHLITATGQRVTLRCSPRSGDLSVYWYQQSLDQGLQFLIQYYNGEERAKGNILERFSAQQFPDLHSELNLSSLELGDSALYFCASSVQGNYQPQHFGDGTRLSIL.

This clone was observed a handful of times. V gene TRBV29-1 combines with J gene TRBJ1-2; 7 nucleotides align to TRBD1. Looked up from germline, CDR1 is SQVTM and CDR2 is ANQGSEA. CDR3 length: 12 residues. Losses at the gene ends were 4 bases for V and 4 bases for J; bases not matched to a gene: 3. In DNA form, the CDR3 reads TGCAGCGTTGTTACAGGGGCCTATGGCTACACCTTC. This gives the protein CSVVTGAYGYTF. Filled out from reference TRBV29-1 and TRBJ1-2, the complete variable domain reads SAVISQKPSRDICQRGTSLTIQCQVDSQVTMMFWYRQQPGQSLTLIATANQGSEATYESGFVIDKFPISRPNLTFSTLTVSNMSPEDSSIYLCSVVTGAYGYTFGSGTRLTVV.

V usage is TRBV7-2 and J usage is TRBJ2-5; 10 bases agree with TRBD2. CDR3 length: 14 amino acids. Trimming took 5 bases from V and 3 from J; bases not matched to a gene: 3. CDR1 and CDR2 from the germline V gene are SGHTA and FQGNSA. The CDR3 DNA sequence: TGTGCCAGCAGCAGGACTAGCGGTAAAGAGACCCAGTACTTC. It encodes CASSRTSGKETQYF.

The chain recombines TRBV5-1 with TRBJ1-6; 8 bases are shared with TRBD1. The junction had 3 bases not matched to a gene; V was cut back by 0 bases and J by 7 bases. The CDR3 spans 15 residues. Germline CDR1 SGHRS, CDR2 YFSETQ. The CDR3 protein is CASSLGGQGNSPLHF. In nucleotides, the CDR3 is TGCGCCAGCAGCTTGGGAGGACAGGGCAATTCACCCCTCCACTTT.

The chain employs TRBV9 and TRBJ2-3; 7 nucleotides align to TRBD1. V lost 4 bases and J lost 5; bases outside the gene matches: 13. The CDR3 sequence is 16 residues long. Looked up from germline, CDR1 is SGDLS and CDR2 is YYNGEE. The CDR3 DNA is TGTGCCAGCAGCTTAAACCTCCTAGGGGGCGGAGATACGCAGTATTTT. This codes for CASSLNLLGGGDTQYF.

This clone was seen a single time. The chain links TRBV5-6 to TRBJ1-1; TRBD1 aligns across 8 bases. The CDR3 totals 13 residues. V shed 2 bases, J shed 4 bases, and the junction held 1 base outside the gene matches. Germline V gene lookup returns CDR1 SGHDT and CDR2 YYEEEE. CDR3 sequence reads: CASSLTGGTEAFF. The CDR3 bases are TGTGCCAGCAGCTTAACAGGGGGCACTGAAGCTTTCTTT.